These T cell receptor beta chains were read from a single sample in a study of response to subunit inactivated influenza vaccine. TCRdb used MiXCR to reprocess the RT-PCR reads, holding one entry per CDR3 protein. Among a few hundred thousand distinct CDR3 sequences, approximately 7.2% were seen once, and the ten largest hold about an eighth. Sequenced material: PBMCs from blood, taken around 25 months after vaccination. All receptors derive from a man aged 50-75 years who received an inactivated influenza vaccine. The CDR3 runs from the conserved cysteine through the conserved F or W. The D gene is left open where the match is weak. Rows may omit the clone size; those that give it use once, few, many or a size class.

>TRBJ1-2|many|-|TRBV9
CASRDALNYGYTF
TGTGCCAGCCGGGACGCGCTTAACTATGGCTACACCTTC
>TRBJ2-5|many|TRBD2|TRBV11-2
CASSLTGTSRETQYF
TGTGCCAGCAGCTTAACCGGGACTAGCCGGGAGACCCAGTACTTC
>TRBJ1-4|many|-|TRBV7-9
CASSPSRAEPNEKLFF
TGTGCCAGCAGCCCCTCGCGGGCGGAACCTAATGAAAAACTGTTTTTT
>TRBJ2-1|many|-|TRBV24-1
CATSGGGSYNEQFF
TGTGCCACCAGTGGAGGGGGTTCCTACAATGAGCAGTTCTTC
>TRBJ2-3|many|TRBD2|TRBV9
CASSVRSGTTGDTQYF
TGTGCCAGCAGCGTAAGGAGCGGGACGACCGGAGATACGCAGTATTTT
>TRBJ2-1|few|TRBD2|TRBV19
CASIETSGVYNEQFF
TGTGCCAGTATAGAGACTAGCGGAGTCTACAATGAGCAGTTCTTC
>TRBJ2-3|many|-|TRBV20-1
CSARVVSLAGDTQYF
TGCAGTGCTAGAGTGGTTAGCCTAGCAGGGGATACGCAGTATTTT
>TRBJ2-7|-|TRBD1|TRBV10-3
CAISGTGGNEQYF
TGTGCCATCAGCGGGACAGGGGGCAACGAGCAGTACTTC
>TRBJ2-2|few|TRBD2|TRBV11-2
CASSLGAGANTGELFF
TGTGCCAGCAGCTTAGGGGCGGGGGCGAACACCGGGGAGCTGTTTTTT
>TRBJ2-4|many|-|TRBV6-1
CASSFRRGQGNIQYF
TGTGCCAGCAGCTTTCGACGGGGCCAGGGAAACATTCAGTACTTC
>TRBJ1-1|-|-|TRBV12-3/TRBV12-4
CASRHNTVNTEAFF
TGTGCCAGCAGGCATAACACAGTGAACACTGAAGCTTTCTTT
>TRBJ2-3|many|TRBD2|TRBV7-2
CASSLTSDPSDTQYF
TGTGCCAGCAGCTTAACTAGCGATCCGTCAGATACGCAGTATTTT
>TRBJ1-1|many|-|TRBV7-8
CASSLALARGAFF
TGTGCCAGCAGCTTAGCCCTCGCTCGGGGGGCTTTCTTT
>TRBJ1-2|-|-|TRBV3-1
CASSEVNSYGYTF
TGTGCCAGCTCAGAAGTAAACAGCTATGGCTACACCTTC
>TRBJ1-4|many|TRBD1|TRBV12-3/TRBV12-4
CASSGTANEKLFF
TGTGCCAGCAGCGGGACAGCAAATGAAAAACTGTTTTTT
>TRBJ1-5|-|TRBD1|TRBV29-1
CSVRSGGTDQPQHF
TGCAGCGTTCGGTCAGGGGGCACGGATCAGCCCCAGCATTTT